This T cell receptor beta chain was identified during a study of shared clonotypes between healthy human individuals. Generated by immunoSEQ multiplex PCR, the TCRdb table keeps only in-frame clones and is missing some. The table records 1,400,000 or so clones, around 98.5% of them present only once. The specimen was naive CD4+ T cells sorted from blood. Indicated subset: CD45RA+ positively selected. This receptor was identified in a man under 40 in good health.

In DNA, the CDR3 is TGTGCCAGCAGCTTGGGTCCAGGGGACCTACGAGGGCAGTACTTC. It codes for CASSLGPGDLRGQYF. V gene TRBV5-6 combines with J gene TRBJ2-7, with a tentative D call TRBD1 (6 bases). The CDR3 covers 15 residues. Germline assignment: CDR1 SGHDT and CDR2 YYEEEE. Trimming cost V 0 bases and J 9 bases, with 19 bases left between them.